Ten or more counts support the clone carrying this T cell receptor (beta chain). As yet, its antigen is unknown. Time point noted: newly diagnosed GD, antithyroid drugs for less than 3 months. Generation of the TCR library employed RNA extracted from PBMCs. Relying on iRepertoire HTBI primers and Arm-PCR of CDR3 regions, the team built TCR beta libraries. Original processing notes: Identified segments across samples numbered more than 55 TRBV and about 15 TRBJ. TCRdb re-called the multiplex PCR reads with MiXCR, one entry per CDR3 protein. The V and J calls shown here were made by TCRdb, not taken from the authors' results. Of about 500,000 distinct CDR3 sequences listed, 12% are singletons. V lost 2 bases and J lost 2; bases outside the gene matches: 2. CDR1 and CDR2 (germline): KGHSH, LQKENI. The CDR3 has 15 amino acids. These data belong to a study of regulatory T cells in long-lasting Graves disease. Overall study results and limits: Newly diagnosed disease favored TRBV20-1 and TRBJ2-1 over persistent disease.

This sample was shared with a second study, whose subject was T cells in Graves' hyperthyroidism and ophthalmopathy.

J is TRBJ1-5 and V is TRBV18; 8 positions agree with TRBD1. This TCR was recovered from a woman aged 25 to 39 with Graves disease. Here the sequenced sample was peripheral blood mononuclear cells (PBMCs), taken at new diagnosis, from a patient treated with antithyroid drugs. The CDR3 region has the DNA TGTGCCAGCTCACCAGGGGGACAGGGCAATCAGCCCCAGCATTTT. Translating gives CASSPGGQGNQPQHF.